These T cell receptor beta chains were read from a single sample in a study of blood T cells in healthy people across ages. Using its own MiXCR run on the 5' RACE reads, TCRdb lists one record per CDR3 protein. This sample has fewer than 950,000 distinct CDR3 sequences; roughly 50% occur once, and the top ten carry about 42%. Material: blood. The origin of the receptors is a man of 80 years or more in good health. Both conserved end residues are part of each CDR3. Fields, in order: V gene, J gene, D gene, clone size, CDR3 protein, CDR3 DNA. D genes are given only for firm matches. The size field is filled for only some rows; it gives once, few, many or a size class.

TRBV4-1,TRBJ2-1,TRBD2,NA,CASSPETGTRANEQFF,TGCGCCAGCAGCCCTGAAACCGGGACTAGAGCCAATGAGCAGTTCTTC
TRBV5-1,TRBJ2-7,TRBD1,NA,CASSLPQGAPSYEQYF,TGCGCCAGCAGCTTACCCCAGGGGGCACCTTCCTACGAGCAGTACTTC
TRBV5-1,TRBJ2-1,NA,NA,CASSLETIPYNEQFF,TGCGCCAGCAGCTTGGAGACTATCCCCTATAATGAGCAGTTCTTC
TRBV2,TRBJ2-7,TRBD1,many,CASSEAGWDSSYEQYF,TGTGCCAGCAGTGAAGCGGGTTGGGACAGTTCCTACGAGCAGTACTTC
TRBV11-1,TRBJ2-3,TRBD2,NA,CASSSFPGTSGSTRPDTQYF,TGTGCCAGCAGCTCCTTCCCTGGGACTAGCGGGAGCACCAGGCCCGATACGCAGTATTTT
TRBV7-2,TRBJ2-6,TRBD2,few,CASGASGSSGANVLTF,TGTGCCAGCGGGGCTAGCGGGAGTTCTGGGGCCAACGTCCTGACTTTC
TRBV3-1,TRBJ2-7,NA,NA,CASSLSPRKEEQYF,TGTGCCAGCAGCCTCAGCCCCCGTAAGGAGGAGCAGTACTTC
TRBV11-2,TRBJ2-1,NA,NA,CASSTRAGGHYNEQFF,TGTGCCAGCAGCACCAGGGCCGGGGGGCACTACAATGAGCAGTTCTTC
TRBV5-1,TRBJ2-3,TRBD1,NA,CASSAATTQGASRYAYF,TGCGCCAGCAGCGCCGCGACAACACAGGGGGCGAGTAGATACGCGTATTTT
TRBV2,TRBJ2-7,NA,few,CASTWGSYEQYF,TGTGCCAGCACCTGGGGTTCCTACGAGCAGTACTTC
TRBV21-1,TRBJ2-2,NA,NA,CASSTRQGRNTGELFF,TGTGCCAGCAGCACCAGACAGGGGCGGAACACCGGGGAGCTGTTTTTT
TRBV27,TRBJ2-7,NA,NA,CASPSPGLQPGHTYEQYF,TGTGCCAGCCCTAGTCCGGGACTCCAGCCGGGCCACACCTACGAGCAGTACTTC
TRBV5-1,TRBJ2-7,TRBD1,NA,CASSLKTGQLNEQYF,TGCGCCAGCAGCTTGAAAACGGGACAGCTGAACGAGCAGTACTTC
TRBV20-1,TRBJ1-1,NA,many,CSARRGGGGSDTEAFF,TGCAGTGCTAGAAGGGGAGGCGGGGGATCGGACACTGAAGCTTTCTTT
TRBV11-2,TRBJ1-2,NA,few,CASTFIGVGYGYTF,TGTGCCAGCACCTTTATAGGAGTCGGCTATGGCTACACCTTC
TRBV5-1,TRBJ2-7,TRBD2,few,CASSLAAGTSATYEQYF,TGCGCCAGCAGCTTGGCCGCAGGGACTAGCGCGACCTACGAGCAGTACTTC
TRBV10-3,TRBJ2-5,NA,few,CAISDGRLGETQYF,TGTGCCATCAGTGACGGGCGGTTGGGCGAGACCCAGTACTTC
TRBV20-1,TRBJ2-7,TRBD2,NA,CSARGAEAGGRYEQYF,TGCAGTGCTAGAGGGGCCGAAGCGGGAGGTCGGTACGAGCAGTACTTC
TRBV2,TRBJ2-7,TRBD1,NA,CAEWDRAGEQYF,TGTGCCGAATGGGACAGGGCGGGCGAGCAGTACTTC
TRBV5-1,TRBJ2-5,NA,once,CASSESKGWETQYF,TGCGCCAGCAGCGAGAGCAAGGGATGGGAGACCCAGTACTTC
TRBV5-1,TRBJ2-2,TRBD1,few,CASSTTGGMGATGELFF,TGCGCCAGCAGCACGACAGGGGGAATGGGTGCCACCGGGGAGCTGTTTTTT
TRBV5-1,TRBJ2-5,TRBD2,few,CASSLGISGSNGETQYF,TGCGCCAGCAGCTTGGGAATTAGCGGGAGTAATGGGGAGACCCAGTACTTC
TRBV24-1,TRBJ2-7,NA,NA,CAIRPEGKFAEQYF,TGTGCCATTCGCCCGGAGGGGAAATTCGCCGAGCAGTACTTC
TRBV5-1,TRBJ2-1,TRBD2,NA,CASQLASGGSSYNEQFF,TGCGCCAGCCAGCTGGCTAGCGGGGGGAGCTCCTACAATGAGCAGTTCTTC
TRBV6-1,TRBJ2-7,TRBD1,NA,CASSDAGTGADEQYF,TGTGCCAGCAGTGACGCCGGGACAGGGGCGGACGAGCAGTACTTC
TRBV28,TRBJ2-5,NA,NA,CASSLREGGKEETQYF,TGTGCCAGCAGTTTAAGGGAGGGGGGGAAGGAAGAGACCCAGTACTTC
TRBV5-1,TRBJ2-4,NA,NA,CASRTEQGAKNIQYF,TGCGCCAGCAGGACCGAACAGGGAGCCAAAAACATTCAGTACTTC
TRBV18,TRBJ2-3,TRBD2,NA,CASSPTSGGGTDTQYF,TGTGCCAGCTCCCCTACTAGCGGGGGCGGCACAGATACGCAGTATTTT
TRBV5-1,TRBJ2-7,NA,few,CASSPPWTGTGVEQYF,TGCGCCAGCAGCCCCCCATGGACAGGCACGGGAGTCGAGCAGTACTTC
TRBV6-6,TRBJ1-6,NA,few,CASSYGGDSYNSPLHF,TGTGCCAGCAGTTACGGGGGGGACTCCTATAATTCACCCCTCCACTTT
TRBV7-2,TRBJ2-5,TRBD1,NA,CASSQIGQGETQYF,TGTGCCAGCAGCCAAATCGGACAGGGGGAGACCCAGTACTTC
TRBV2,TRBJ2-1,NA,NA,CASSVLRVEGGEQFF,TGTGCCAGCAGTGTCTTACGTGTAGAGGGAGGCGAGCAGTTCTTC
TRBV20-1,TRBJ1-1,TRBD1,NA,CSAGTPLGQGRDTEAFF,TGCAGTGCTGGAACCCCTCTGGGACAGGGGAGGGACACTGAAGCTTTCTTT
TRBV20-1,TRBJ2-1,TRBD2,few,CSARVLAGVHNEQFF,TGCAGTGCTAGAGTGCTAGCGGGGGTACACAATGAGCAGTTCTTC
TRBV21-1,TRBJ1-2,NA,NA,CASSKERGGVPLGYGYTF,TGTGCCAGCAGCAAAGAAAGAGGGGGGGTACCTCTAGGCTATGGCTACACCTTC
TRBV4-1,TRBJ2-3,TRBD2,NA,CASSPIAGGVHRYAYF,TGCGCCAGCAGCCCGATAGCGGGAGGTGTGCACAGATACGCGTATTTT
TRBV7-7,TRBJ2-1,TRBD2,NA,CASSSRTSGSEQFF,TGTGCCAGCAGCTCCCGGACTAGCGGGAGTGAGCAGTTCTTC
TRBV27,TRBJ1-2,NA,NA,CASSSTGTYDGYTF,TGTGCCAGCAGTTCTACAGGGACCTACGATGGCTACACCTTC
TRBV5-1,TRBJ2-3,NA,NA,CASSGRVGTDTQYF,TGCGCCAGCAGCGGCAGGGTGGGGACGGATACGCAGTATTTT
TRBV21-1,TRBJ1-5,NA,NA,CASSKGQGGNQPQHF,TGTGCCAGCAGCAAAGGACAGGGCGGCAATCAGCCCCAGCATTTT
TRBV4-1,TRBJ2-1,NA,NA,CASSQDNNEQFF,TGCGCCAGCAGCCAAGATAACAATGAGCAGTTCTTC
TRBV7-2,TRBJ2-7,TRBD1,NA,CASSLDGQAYEQYF,TGTGCCAGCAGCTTAGACGGACAGGCCTACGAGCAGTACTTC
TRBV7-9,TRBJ2-3,TRBD1,NA,CASSIGTGGDTQYF,TGTGCCAGCAGCATTGGGACAGGGGGAGATACGCAGTATTTT
TRBV21-1,TRBJ2-1,NA,once,CASSKAPARNEQFF,TGTGCCAGCAGCAAAGCCCCAGCACGGAATGAGCAGTTCTTC
TRBV5-1,TRBJ2-5,TRBD1,NA,CASSFRPGTGNGETQYF,TGCGCCAGCAGCTTCCGACCCGGGACAGGGAACGGAGAGACCCAGTACTTC
TRBV21-1,TRBJ1-3,NA,NA,CASSIHSSSGNTIYF,TGTGCCAGCAGCATCCACTCAAGCTCTGGAAACACCATATATTTT
TRBV5-1,TRBJ2-1,NA,NA,CASSLEGGRGVGNEQFF,TGCGCCAGCAGCTTGGAAGGGGGACGTGGCGTGGGTAATGAGCAGTTCTTC
TRBV3-1,TRBJ1-1,NA,NA,CASSQHSEAFF,TGTGCCAGCAGCCAACATTCTGAAGCTTTCTTT
TRBV7-9,TRBJ2-1,NA,few,CASSEWADSYNEQFF,TGTGCCAGCAGCGAGTGGGCAGACTCCTACAATGAGCAGTTCTTC
TRBV7-9,TRBJ1-5,NA,NA,CASSSGQRRQPQHF,TGTGCCAGCAGCTCCGGACAGCGGAGGCAGCCTCAGCATTTT
TRBV20-1,TRBJ2-3,TRBD1,few,CSHRNRGWDTQYF,TGCAGCCATCGCAACAGGGGGTGGGATACGCAGTATTTT
TRBV27,TRBJ2-3,NA,NA,CASSSYLGGTDTQYF,TGTGCCAGCAGTTCTTACTTAGGGGGCACAGATACGCAGTATTTT
TRBV10-3,TRBJ1-6,NA,NA,CAISESAGLGNSPLHF,TGTGCCATCAGTGAGTCTGCAGGCCTAGGGAATTCACCCCTCCACTTT
TRBV6-5,TRBJ2-3,NA,NA,CASSLSGDSLTDTQYF,TGTGCCAGCAGTCTTAGCGGCGATTCCCTCACAGATACGCAGTATTTT